The 8 T cell receptor beta chains below all came from one sample that was sequenced in a study of blood T cells in healthy people across ages. Primed by a sample-barcoded 5' primer and a J-beta primer mix, a second PCR proceeded for about 6 to 12 cycles. TCRdb recomputed calls from the 5' RACE reads with MiXCR, one row per CDR3 protein. The sample carries 1.5 million to 2 million distinct CDR3 sequences, roughly 28% recorded once. Specimen: blood. Receptors were obtained from a woman in her 30s in good health.

V usage is TRBV10-2 and J usage is TRBJ2-7; 10 nucleotides line up with TRBD2. Looked up from germline, CDR1 is WSHSY and CDR2 is SAAADI. This CDR3 spans 16 amino acids. The V segment lost 6 bases and the J segment 7 bases; nucleotides outside the gene matches: 15. The CDR3 coding sequence is TGCGCCAGCAGGGAGACTAGCGGGTTTCCCCACAATGAGCAGTACTTC. It is translated as CASRETSGFPHNEQYF.

This clonotype was counted a few times. The gene calls are TRBV20-1 and TRBJ1-5; 10 bases are shared with TRBD1. The germline gives CDR1 DFQATT, CDR2 SNEGSKA (reference sequence). This CDR3 region has 15 residues. The junction had 4 bases not matched to a gene; V was cut back by 3 bases and J by 2 bases. DNA for the CDR3: TGCAGTGCTAGCCGGGACAGGGGTGGCAATCAGCCCCAGCATTTT. The encoded protein is CSASRDRGGNQPQHF.

This clonotype has only a few counts. This chain connects TRBV29-1 to TRBJ1-4, with TRBD1 identical over 8 bases. Germline CDR1 is SQVTM and CDR2 is ANQGSEA. There are 13 residues in the CDR3. J lost 8 bases, V lost 6 bases, and 8 bases had no gene match. This CDR3 is CSVSGQGKEKLFF. The CDR3, as DNA: TGCAGCGTCTCCGGACAGGGAAAAGAAAAACTGTTTTTT.

The chain couples TRBV5-1 to TRBJ2-3; 9 nucleotides line up with TRBD1. Germline V gene lookup returns CDR1 SGHRS and CDR2 YFSETQ. CDR3 size: 14 residues. The ends lost 4 bases at V and 5 bases at J; junction bases unmatched: 5. The CDR3 is CASSMGQGQDTQYF. The CDR3 nucleotides are TGCGCCAGCAGCATGGGACAGGGTCAAGATACGCAGTATTTT.

With regard to this clonotype: A much more abundant neighbour one base away suggests this may be a read error. This chain links TRBV4-3 with TRBJ1-2, with 7 nucleotides matching TRBD1. CDR1 LGHNA and CDR2 YSLEER come from the germline V gene. The CDR3 contains 15 residues. J was trimmed by 4 bases and V by 4 bases; bases with no gene match: 9. In DNA form, the CDR3 reads TGCGCCAGCAGCCCCGAGCGACAGGGTCGCTATGGCTACACCTTC. Protein product: CASSPERQGRYGYTF.

This clonotype was seen only a few times. V is TRBV20-1 and J is TRBJ2-7, with 9 bases lining up with TRBD2. The germline V gene encodes CDR1 DFQATT and CDR2 SNEGSKA (reference sequence). Trimming at V came to 6 bases and at J to 4 bases, leaving 13 bases not matched to a gene. The CDR3 is made up of 15 amino acids. CDR3 residues: CSALDPTSGGYEQYF. The CDR3 DNA is TGCAGTGCCCTAGATCCGACTAGCGGAGGTTACGAGCAGTACTTC.

This clonotype was observed a single time. The chain carries TRBV20-1 and TRBJ2-3, with 8 bases identical to TRBD2. V was pared by 5 bases and J by 4 bases, with 8 bases of the junction left unmatched. The CDR3 loop spans 14 amino acids. Germline V gene data show CDR1 as DFQATT and CDR2 as SNEGSKA (reference sequence). For the CDR3, the DNA is TGCAGTGCTCGTCCTTTAGCGGGGTCAGATACGCAGTATTTT. Amino acid sequence: CSARPLAGSDTQYF.

The chain links TRBV20-1 to TRBJ2-1, with 7 bases matching TRBD2. Unmatched junction bases numbered 9, after V lost 5 bases and J lost 5 bases. Germline lookup yields CDR1 DFQATT and CDR2 SNEGSKA (reference sequence). The CDR3 consists of 14 residues. The DNA of the CDR3 is TGCAGTGCTGTGGGGGAGGGGAGCGACAATGAGCAGTTCTTC. Protein: CSAVGEGSDNEQFF.